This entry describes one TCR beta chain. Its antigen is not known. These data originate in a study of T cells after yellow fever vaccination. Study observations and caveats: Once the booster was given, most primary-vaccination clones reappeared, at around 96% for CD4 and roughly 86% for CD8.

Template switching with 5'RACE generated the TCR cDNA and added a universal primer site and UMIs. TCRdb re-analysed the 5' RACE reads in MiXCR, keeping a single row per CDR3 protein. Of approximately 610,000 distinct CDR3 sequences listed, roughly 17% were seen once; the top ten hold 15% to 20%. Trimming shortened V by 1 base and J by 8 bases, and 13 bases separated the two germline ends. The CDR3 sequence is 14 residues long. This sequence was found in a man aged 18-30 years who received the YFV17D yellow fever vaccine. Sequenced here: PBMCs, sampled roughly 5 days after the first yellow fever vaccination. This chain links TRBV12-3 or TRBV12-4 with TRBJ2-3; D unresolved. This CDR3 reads CASSLGIPWGTQYF. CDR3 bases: TGTGCCAGCAGTTTAGGGATCCCCTGGGGTACGCAGTATTTT.